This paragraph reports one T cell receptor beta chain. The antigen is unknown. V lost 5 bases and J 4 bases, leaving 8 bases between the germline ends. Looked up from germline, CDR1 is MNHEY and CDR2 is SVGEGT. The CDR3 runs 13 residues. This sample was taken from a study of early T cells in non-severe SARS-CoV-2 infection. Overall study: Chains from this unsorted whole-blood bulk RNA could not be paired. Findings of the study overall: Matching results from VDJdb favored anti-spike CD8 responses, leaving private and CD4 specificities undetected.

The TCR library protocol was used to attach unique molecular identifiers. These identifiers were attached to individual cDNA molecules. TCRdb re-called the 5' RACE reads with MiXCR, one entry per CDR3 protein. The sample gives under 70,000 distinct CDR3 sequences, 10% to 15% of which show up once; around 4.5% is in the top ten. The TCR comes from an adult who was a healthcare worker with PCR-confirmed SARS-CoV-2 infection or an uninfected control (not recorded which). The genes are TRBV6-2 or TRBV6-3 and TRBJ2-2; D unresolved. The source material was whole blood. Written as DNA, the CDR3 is TGTGCCAGCAGTCGAGTTAGCACCGGGGAGCTGTTTTTT. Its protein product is CASSRVSTGELFF.